These 18 T cell receptor beta chains were all obtained from the same sample, sequenced in a study of OX40 agonist ivuxolimab in advanced cancers. Measured with immunoSEQ multiplex PCR; TCRdb has only the in-frame clones, and not every one. The sample holds 70,000 to 90,000 clones; around four fifths are singletons and the top ten take around 2%. The sample here was CD4+ or CD8+ T cells sorted from blood, taken in a trial of the OX40 agonist ivuxolimab. Receptor source: an adult with an advanced solid tumor such as melanoma, head and neck, liver or kidney cancer.

The DNA of the CDR3 is TGTGCCAGCAGCCCCAGGACGATAGCGGGGGAATACAATGAGCAGTTCTTC. This gives the protein CASSPRTIAGEYNEQFF. The genes are TRBV7-9 and TRBJ2-1, with 9 bases identical to TRBD2. This CDR3 comprises 17 residues. CDR1 is SEHNR, CDR2 FQNEAQ, per germline (reference sequence). The ends lost 5 bases at V and 4 bases at J; junction bases unmatched: 12.

This clone was observed a few times. The chain joins TRBV7-9 to TRBJ2-7; D gene uncertain. The germline V gene encodes CDR1 SEHNR and CDR2 FQNEAQ (reference sequence). V was trimmed by 5 bases and J by 2 bases, leaving 7 bases between them. There are 12 residues in the CDR3. CDR3 nucleotide sequence: TGTGCCAGCAGCCCCACACCCTACGAGCAGTACTTC. It translates to CASSPTPYEQYF.

This clone was observed a few times. The gene calls are TRBV11-2 and TRBJ2-1; 9 positions agree with TRBD2. The J segment lost 5 bases and the V segment lost 1 base, leaving 15 bases of the junction unmatched. This CDR3 spans 19 amino acids. Looked up from germline, CDR1 is SGHAT and CDR2 is FQNNGV. CDR3 DNA sequence: TGTGCCAGCAGCTTAGTCCATTCGGCTAGCGGGGCCTTCAACAATGAGCAGTTCTTC. Its protein product is CASSLVHSASGAFNNEQFF.

The chain carries TRBV27 and TRBJ2-7; 8 nucleotides agree with TRBD1. The germline CDR1 and CDR2 sequences are MNHEY and SMNVEV (reference sequence). The CDR3 extends over 16 amino acids. The J segment lost 4 bases and the V segment lost 3 bases, leaving 11 bases of the junction unmatched. The CDR3 DNA reads TGTGCCAGCAGTTTTAGTGGACAGGGAGTTGTGTACGAGCAGTACTTC. The encoded protein is CASSFSGQGVVYEQYF.

The chain uses TRBV30 and TRBJ1-4, with 7 nucleotides matching TRBD1. CDR1 and CDR2 (germline): GTSNPN, SVGIG (reference sequence). This CDR3 comprises 18 residues. Unmatched junction bases numbered 18, after V lost 2 bases and J lost 6 bases. The CDR3 bases are TGTGCCTGGAGTCCCCCCCTCGTCTACAGGGGCGGGGATGAAAAACTGTTTTTT. It is translated as CAWSPPLVYRGGDEKLFF.

V gene TRBV30 combines with J gene TRBJ1-5; D possibly corresponds to TRBD1 (6 bases). The V gene's germline CDR1 is GTSNPN and CDR2 SVGIG (reference sequence). This CDR3 comprises 13 residues. Deletions cut 1 base from V and 11 bases from J, with 15 bases between. The CDR3 spells CAWSANRASAQHF. CDR3 DNA: TGTGCCTGGAGTGCGAACAGGGCCTCGGCCCAGCATTTT.

V is TRBV11-1 and J is TRBJ2-5, with D possibly matching TRBD1 (5 bases). Trimming shortened V by 5 bases and J by 1 base, and 11 bases separated the two germline ends. CDR3 size: 14 residues. Germline V CDR1 and CDR2: SGHAT, FQDESV (reference sequence). The DNA for the CDR3 is TGTGCCAGCAGCGACAGATATACCCAAGAGACCCAGTACTTC. Protein product: CASSDRYTQETQYF.

V gene TRBV27 combines with J gene TRBJ2-7; 10 nucleotides agree with TRBD1. CDR1 is MNHEY, CDR2 SMNVEV, per germline (reference sequence). CDR3 length: 16 amino acids. The V and J ends lost 5 bases and 6 bases, in that order; junction bases with no gene match: 13. CDR3 sequence reads: CASSVLPGQGKSEQYF. The CDR3 coding sequence is TGTGCCAGCAGTGTCCTACCGGGACAGGGGAAATCCGAGCAGTACTTC.

The chain recombines TRBV18 with TRBJ1-4, with D perhaps TRBD1 (6 bases). V was trimmed by 3 bases and J by 5 bases, leaving 16 bases between them. The CDR3 has 16 amino acids. Per germline, CDR1 KGHSH and CDR2 LQKENI. This chain's CDR3 is CASSPTLQGINEKLFF. The CDR3 region has the DNA TGTGCCAGCTCACCTACCCTCCAGGGGATAAATGAAAAACTGTTTTTT.

The CDR3 sequence is CASSLPDRGAYEQYF. CDR3 bases: TGTGCCAGCAGTTTACCTGACAGGGGGGCCTACGAGCAGTACTTC. This chain uses TRBV28 with TRBJ2-7; 9 bases align to TRBD1. Germline V gene data show CDR1 as MDHEN and CDR2 as SYDVKM. The J segment lost 2 bases and the V segment lost 2 bases, leaving 4 bases of the junction unmatched. There are 15 residues in the CDR3.

Comments on this clone: This specimen includes other DNA sequences encoding the same CDR3. V is TRBV28 and J is TRBJ2-7, with TRBD2 as a possible D gene (5 bases). The CDR3 contains 14 residues. Germline loops: CDR1 MDHEN, CDR2 SYDVKM. V was cut by 2 bases and J by 2 bases, with 10 bases left in between. In DNA form, the CDR3 reads TGTGCCAGCAGTTTAAGAGGGCCGACCTACGAGCAGTACTTC. It translates to CASSLRGPTYEQYF. The variable domain in full, completed from reference TRBV28 and TRBJ2-7, reads DVKVTQSSRYLVKRTGEKVFLECVQDMDHENMFWYRQDPGLGLRLIYFSYDVKMKEKGDIPEGYSVSREKKERFSLILESASTNQTSMYLCASSLRGPTYEQYFGPGTRLTVT.

CDR3 in amino acids: CASSPDGRRGYTF. As DNA, the CDR3 is TGTGCCAGCAGTCCCGACGGGAGAAGGGGCTACACCTTC. The chain uses TRBV7-6 and TRBJ1-2; D ambiguous. The V and J ends lost 6 bases and 8 bases respectively, with 16 bases between them. CDR1 SGHVS and CDR2 FNYEAQ come from the germline V gene. The CDR3 is 13 residues long.

The J gene is TRBJ1-2, the V gene TRBV14; 11 nucleotides match TRBD1. Germline loops: CDR1 SGHDN, CDR2 FVKESK. The CDR3 extends over 14 amino acids. The junction had 7 bases not matched to a gene; V was cut back by 5 bases and J by 8 bases. The DNA of the CDR3 is TGTGCCAGCAGCACGGACAGGGGGCGGGCGGGCTACACCTTC. Translation gives CASSTDRGRAGYTF.

V and J are TRBV7-9 and TRBJ2-1; 7 bases agree with TRBD1. This CDR3 has 15 residues. Germline V gene lookup returns CDR1 SEHNR and CDR2 FQNEAQ (reference sequence). J was trimmed by 2 bases and V by 6 bases; bases with no gene match: 7. Here the CDR3 reads CASSPPGQTYNEQFF. The CDR3 region has the DNA TGTGCCAGCAGTCCTCCGGGACAGACCTACAATGAGCAGTTCTTC.

The chain is built from TRBV25-1 and TRBJ1-2, with D unresolved. The germline V gene encodes CDR1 MGHDK and CDR2 SYGVNS. V was shortened by 3 bases and J by 4 bases, with 15 bases between the two germline ends. The CDR3 contains 15 residues. The CDR3 here is CASSDSQRMGYGYTF. The CDR3 nucleotides read TGTGCCAGCAGTGACTCGCAGCGGATGGGCTATGGCTACACCTTC.

The V gene is TRBV19, the J gene TRBJ2-7; no clear D gene. The CDR3 loop spans 15 amino acids. V lost 7 bases and J 6 bases, leaving 22 bases between the germline ends. Per the germline V gene, CDR1 is LNHDA and CDR2 is SQIVND (reference sequence). DNA for the CDR3: TGTGCCAGTAAGATCGGTGTGAACAGAGGAACCGAGCAGTACTTC. It is translated as CASKIGVNRGTEQYF.

The chain carries TRBV29-1 and TRBJ1-2; 10 bases fit TRBD1. Germline CDR1 reads SQVTM; CDR2 reads ANQGSEA. V shed 3 bases and J 6 bases; nucleotides not matched to a gene: 7. This CDR3 is built from 14 residues. CDR3 region: CSVDLEGTGDGYTF. CDR3 coding DNA: TGCAGCGTTGATTTAGAAGGGACAGGGGATGGCTACACCTTC.

V gene TRBV5-1 combines with J gene TRBJ1-3; weak D call: TRBD1 (6 bases). The ends were cut back, 0 bases at V and 4 bases at J, with 8 bases in the middle. The CDR3 covers 14 residues. Per the germline V gene, CDR1 is SGHRS and CDR2 is YFSETQ. CDR3 nucleotide sequence: TGCGCCAGCAGCTTGGCGGGGACAGGAAACACCATATATTTT. Its protein product is CASSLAGTGNTIYF.